The 21 T cell receptor beta chains below were found in one sample sequenced in a study of T cells after yellow fever vaccination. From the 5' RACE reads, TCRdb called clonotypes with MiXCR, one entry per CDR3 protein. Among 110,000 to 150,000 distinct CDR3 sequences, under 7% were seen once, and the ten largest hold approximately 0.59%. The starting material was CD4+ T cells sorted from PBMCs, obtained 10 days after the yellow fever booster vaccination. The source of these receptors is a man younger than 40 who received the YFV17D yellow fever vaccine.

There are many counts of this clonotype. The V gene is TRBV5-1, the J gene TRBJ2-2; 9 bases match TRBD1. The CDR3 has 15 residues. The germline CDR1 and CDR2 sequences are SGHRS and YFSETQ. V was clipped by 4 bases and J by 3 bases; unmatched bases: 4. This CDR3 reads CASSPRTGDTGELFF. The CDR3 DNA reads TGCGCCAGCAGCCCTCGGACAGGGGACACCGGGGAGCTGTTTTTT.

The gene calls are TRBV20-1 and TRBJ2-1; tentatively, D is TRBD1 or TRBD2 (5 bases each). V was pared by 3 bases and J by 0 bases, with 12 bases between. From germline, CDR1 is DFQATT and CDR2 SNEGSKA (reference sequence). This CDR3 contains 15 residues. DNA for the CDR3: TGCAGTGCTAGGGGACCACTCAGCTCCTACAATGAGCAGTTCTTC. It encodes CSARGPLSSYNEQFF.

In its sample, this clonotype was seen many times. The V call is TRBV4-1, the J call TRBJ2-7; no clear D gene. CDR1 and CDR2 from the germline V gene are MGHRA and YSYEKL. Trimming removed 0 bases at V and 5 bases at J, with 17 bases between. The CDR3 is 16 amino acids. CDR3 amino acids: CASSQDFTARMHEQYF. The CDR3, as DNA: TGCGCCAGCAGCCAAGATTTTACGGCTAGAATGCACGAGCAGTACTTC.

This clonotype has at least ten counts. V and J are TRBV18 and TRBJ2-1; no definite D call. CDR1 KGHSH and CDR2 LQKENI come from the germline V gene. Trimming stripped 3 bases from V and 7 bases from J, with 7 bases between. CDR3 length: 12 amino acids. CDR3 in amino acids: CASSPSRNEQFF. In DNA, the CDR3 is TGTGCCAGCTCACCCTCGAGGAATGAGCAGTTCTTC.

This clonotype was seen only a few times. CDR3 loop: CASSQDIRGETQYF. CDR3 in DNA: TGCGCCAGCAGCCAAGATATACGGGGAGAGACCCAGTACTTC. The gene calls are TRBV4-3 and TRBJ2-5; D is possibly TRBD2 (5 bases). CDR1 is LGHNA, CDR2 YSLEER, per germline. V was shortened by 0 bases and J by 4 bases, with 9 bases between the two germline ends. The CDR3 totals 14 residues.

This clonotype was seen repeatedly, ten times or more. V gene TRBV2 combines with J gene TRBJ2-2; D remains ambiguous. CDR1 and CDR2 (germline): SNHLY, FYNNEI. This CDR3 has 12 residues. The V and J ends lost 4 bases and 3 bases respectively, with 3 bases between them. The DNA for the CDR3 is TGTGCCAGCAGTGCTGACACCGGGGAGCTGTTTTTT. It yields the protein CASSADTGELFF.

This clonotype appeared many times. The rearrangement uses TRBV5-6 and TRBJ1-5; D unresolved. CDR3 length equals 13 residues. Germline loops: CDR1 SGHDT, CDR2 YYEEEE. V lost 2 bases, J lost 10 bases, and 13 bases lay in between. The CDR3 DNA reads as TGTGCCAGCAGCTTAGGTATGGACGACCCCCAGCATTTT. It yields the protein CASSLGMDDPQHF. Drawing the rest from reference TRBV5-6 and TRBJ1-5, the complete variable domain is DAGVTQSPTHLIKTRGQQVTLRCSPKSGHDTVSWYQQALGQGPQFIFQYYEEEERQRGNFPDRFSGHQFPNYSSELNVNALLLGDSALYLCASSLGMDDPQHFGDGTRLSIL.

This clonotype was counted many times. The chain is built from TRBV5-4 and TRBJ1-6; tentative D call: TRBD1 (6 bases). There are 12 residues in the CDR3. V was clipped by 4 bases and J by 12 bases, with 11 bases between them. CDR1 and CDR2 from the germline V gene are SGHNT and YYREEE (reference sequence). As DNA, the CDR3 is TGTGCCAGCAGCCAAAGGACAGAACCCCTCCACTTT. It codes for CASSQRTEPLHF.

This clonotype was seen ten or more times. In nucleotides, the CDR3 is TGCGCCAGCAGCCAAGCCCTAGCGGGAAACACAGATACGCAGTATTTT. Protein product: CASSQALAGNTDTQYF. The V call is TRBV4-3, the J call TRBJ2-3, with 9 bases that match TRBD2. Trimming cost V 1 base and J 2 bases; bases outside gene matches: 4. CDR1 is LGHNA and CDR2 is YSLEER in the germline V gene. The CDR3 sequence is 16 residues long.

In the case of this clonotype: The junction and the germline gene differ at one end; a read error may be behind it. The rearrangement uses TRBV12-3 or TRBV12-4 and TRBJ2-1; D call uncertain. This CDR3 is built from 12 residues. The CDR3 protein is CARSFSYNEQFF. Written as DNA, the CDR3 is TGTGCCCGCAGTTTCTCCTACAATGAGCAGTTCTTC.

This clonotype was picked up many times. This sequence joins TRBV12-3 or TRBV12-4 and TRBJ2-7; 8 bases fit TRBD2. The V and J ends lost 5 bases and 5 bases, in that order; junction bases with no gene match: 8. This CDR3 region has 14 residues. The DNA for the CDR3 is TGTGCCAGCAGTCAAATGAGAGCGGGAGACGAGCAGTACTTC. It translates to CASSQMRAGDEQYF.

The J gene is TRBJ2-1, the V gene TRBV20-1, with D maybe TRBD1 (6 bases). CDR1 is DFQATT, CDR2 SNEGSKA, per germline (reference sequence). Trimming pared 2 bases from V and 10 bases from J, leaving 12 bases between. The CDR3 runs to 12 residues. The CDR3 DNA reads as TGCAGTGCTAGATCAGGGGCACGAGAGCAGTTCTTC. It specifies CSARSGAREQFF.

This clonotype was seen repeatedly, ten times or more. V and J are TRBV29-1 and TRBJ2-5; 7 bases fit TRBD1. Looked up from germline, CDR1 is SQVTM and CDR2 is ANQGSEA. The CDR3 is 12 amino acids. V dropped 5 bases and J dropped 3; count of bases not matched to a gene: 3. The CDR3 protein is CSVRTGEETQYF. The CDR3 DNA reads TGCAGCGTTAGGACAGGAGAAGAGACCCAGTACTTC. The variable domain in full, with the rest retrieved from reference TRBV29-1 and TRBJ2-5, is SAVISQKPSRDICQRGTSLTIQCQVDSQVTMMFWYRQQPGQSLTLIATANQGSEATYESGFVIDKFPISRPNLTFSTLTVSNMSPEDSSIYLCSVRTGEETQYFGPGTRLLVL.

The table lists this clonotype with many counts. This rearrangement joins TRBV5-6 to TRBJ2-3, with D unclear. This CDR3 has 15 amino acids. The V and J ends lost 6 bases and 1 base respectively, with 15 bases between them. The germline V gene encodes CDR1 SGHDT and CDR2 YYEEEE. The CDR3 nucleotides read TGTGCCAGCAAGGCGGCAAATCTAGGCACAGATACGCAGTATTTT. Residues: CASKAANLGTDTQYF.

At least ten counts were recorded for this clonotype. The chain combines TRBV7-9 with TRBJ2-1; 8 bases agree with TRBD1. This CDR3 spans 14 amino acids. The germline CDR1 and CDR2 sequences are SEHNR and FQNEAQ (reference sequence). After removal of 4 bases from V and 5 bases from J, the junction contained 4 bases not matched to a gene. The chain's CDR3 is CASSSGQGDNEQFF. The DNA for the CDR3 is TGTGCCAGCAGCTCCGGACAGGGAGACAATGAGCAGTTCTTC.

This clonotype was detected many times. CDR3 residues: CSAAWTSTDTQYF. DNA for the CDR3: TGCAGTGCAGCTTGGACTAGCACAGATACGCAGTATTTT. V usage is TRBV20-1 and J usage is TRBJ2-3, with D possibly matching TRBD2 (5 bases). In germline, CDR1 is DFQATT, CDR2 SNEGSKA (reference sequence). CDR3 length: 13 residues. Trimming stripped 6 bases from V and 0 bases from J, with 10 bases between.

Concerning this clonotype itself: A much larger clone differs from this one at a single base, so this may be a read error. The chain is built from TRBV12-3 or TRBV12-4 and TRBJ2-7; D not certain. This CDR3 region has 12 residues. The CDR3 loop is CARSLQSLEQYF. The CDR3 nucleotides are TGTGCCCGCAGTTTACAGTCTTTAGAGCAGTACTTC.

This clonotype has ten or more counts. For the CDR3, the DNA is TGTGCCAGCAGCCCAAGGGGCCCGGAGACCCAGTACTTC. Translated: CASSPRGPETQYF. The V gene is TRBV7-9, the J gene TRBJ2-5; maybe TRBD1 (5 bases). Deletions cut 5 bases from V and 5 bases from J, with 12 bases between. Germline CDR1 is SEHNR and CDR2 is FQNEAQ (reference sequence). The CDR3 spans 13 residues.

At least ten counts were recorded for this clonotype. The DNA for the CDR3 is TGTGCCATCAGCAGACAGGTAGAAGAGACCCAGTACTTC. This gives the protein CAISRQVEETQYF. The chain carries TRBV10-3 and TRBJ2-5; TRBD1 is a possible D gene (6 bases). V was clipped by 6 bases and J by 3 bases, with 11 bases between them. CDR1 and CDR2 from the germline V gene are ENHRY and SYGVKD. The CDR3 sequence is 13 residues long.

In this sample, this clonotype turned up many times. The CDR3 DNA is TGTGCCAGCAGTTTCTCAGGGGGCTTTAACTATGGCTACACCTTC. Protein: CASSFSGGFNYGYTF. The chain joins TRBV6-5 to TRBJ1-2; 8 bases are shared with TRBD1. From germline, CDR1 is MNHEY and CDR2 SVGAGI. V lost 4 bases to trimming and J lost 1 base; unmatched junction nucleotides: 5. This CDR3 comprises 15 residues.

This clonotype came up a few times. V is TRBV5-1 and J is TRBJ2-1; TRBD2 agrees at 14 bases. CDR1 is SGHRS and CDR2 is YFSETQ in the germline V gene. The ends lost 1 base at V and 8 bases at J; junction bases unmatched: 8. There are 17 residues in the CDR3. CDR3 sequence reads: CASSLTGLAGGGDEQFF. In DNA form, the CDR3 reads TGCGCCAGCAGCTTGACCGGACTAGCGGGAGGTGGTGATGAGCAGTTCTTC.